A single count supports the clone carrying this TCR beta chain. Method: immunoSEQ multiplex PCR; TCRdb's copy keeps in-frame clones and lacks some. The sample carries 80,000 or so clones, around 94% recorded once. The V end was cut by 2 bases, the J end by 2 bases, with 12 bases between. The CDR3 runs 14 residues. From germline, CDR1 is GTSNPN and CDR2 SVGIG (reference sequence). The data belong to a study of control samples from healthy donors and cancer patients. Sequenced input: blood. The sequence was collected from a woman between 35 and 50 years old in good health. The rearrangement joins TRBV30 to TRBJ1-1, with a tentative D call TRBD1 (6 bases). The CDR3: CAWSPIQGNTEAFF. The CDR3 DNA reads as TGTGCCTGGAGTCCGATACAGGGTAACACTGAAGCTTTCTTT.